This TCR beta chain was documented in a study of chemoradiotherapy in HPV16-positive cancers. Study context: A couple of HPV16-positive patients' cells yielded candidate HPV-specific clones and common motifs.

Sequencing used immunoSEQ multiplex PCR; TCRdb keeps in-frame clones, though not all of them. The table includes around 4,000 clones, around 70% detected once. Samples were taken several times over chemoradiotherapy. This clone was detected only a few times. The antigen is not known. The study's findings and limits: Only a couple of HPV16-positive patients supplied the functional HPV-specificity definition. Candidate HPV-specific clones and E7-related TCR motifs grew in tumor during treatment.

The source was tumor tissue, collected from a patient who underwent chemoradiotherapy. The TCR sequence derives from a human donor with HPV-associated anogenital cancer.

The CDR3: CASSYTVSNEKLFF. The CDR3 DNA follows: TGTGCCAGCAGTTATACAGTGTCAAATGAAAAACTGTTTTTT. The V call is TRBV6-5, the J call TRBJ1-4; D not certain. Trimming took off 3 bases at V and 5 bases at J, with 10 bases between the two ends. The CDR3 sequence is 14 residues long. CDR1 and CDR2 (germline): MNHEY, SVGAGI.